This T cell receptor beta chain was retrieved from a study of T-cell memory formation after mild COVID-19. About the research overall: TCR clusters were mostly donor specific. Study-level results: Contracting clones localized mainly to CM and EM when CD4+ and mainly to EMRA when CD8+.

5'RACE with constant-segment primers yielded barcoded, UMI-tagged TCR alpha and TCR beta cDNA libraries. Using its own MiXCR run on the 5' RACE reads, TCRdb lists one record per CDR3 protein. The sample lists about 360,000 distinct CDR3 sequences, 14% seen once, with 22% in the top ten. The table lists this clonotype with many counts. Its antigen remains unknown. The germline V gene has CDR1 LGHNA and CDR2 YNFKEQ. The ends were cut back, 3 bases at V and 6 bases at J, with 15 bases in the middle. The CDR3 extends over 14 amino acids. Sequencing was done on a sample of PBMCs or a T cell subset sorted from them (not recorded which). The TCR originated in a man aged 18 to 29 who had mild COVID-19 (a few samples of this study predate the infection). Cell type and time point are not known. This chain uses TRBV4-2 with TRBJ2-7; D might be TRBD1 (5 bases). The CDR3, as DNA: TGTGCCAGCAGCCAGTCCTGGGGCTTGGGCGAGCAGTACTTC. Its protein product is CASSQSWGLGEQYF.